A selection of T cell receptor beta chains follows, all from one sample in a study of control samples from healthy donors and cancer patients. Assay used: immunoSEQ multiplex PCR; TCRdb lists only in-frame clones, some missing. The sample holds roughly 100,000 clones, 80% to 95% seen once. Sequencing input: blood. The receptors derive from a woman in her thirties in good health. CDR3s include the opening cysteine and the closing phenylalanine or tryptophan. D genes are given only for firm matches. Only some rows state a clone size, as once, few, many or a class for expanded clones.

cdr3_aa: CASSPSTGNNSPLHF; cdr3_nt: TGTGCCAGCAGTCCATCGACAGGGAATAATTCACCCCTCCACTTT; d_call: TRBD1; j_call: TRBJ1-6; clone_size: .; v_call: TRBV6-6
cdr3_aa: CASTAFSTNEKLFF; cdr3_nt: TGCGCCAGCACCGCGTTTAGCACTAATGAAAAACTGTTTTTT; d_call: .; j_call: TRBJ1-4; clone_size: .; v_call: TRBV4-1
cdr3_aa: CAWSPPDRNYGYTF; cdr3_nt: TGTGCCTGGAGTCCACCAGACAGAAACTATGGCTACACCTTC; d_call: .; j_call: TRBJ1-2; clone_size: .; v_call: TRBV30
cdr3_aa: CAWRLAGSTDTQYF; cdr3_nt: TGTGCCTGGAGACTAGCGGGCAGCACAGATACGCAGTATTTT; d_call: TRBD2; j_call: TRBJ2-3; clone_size: once; v_call: TRBV30
cdr3_aa: CASSFREIDTEAFF; cdr3_nt: TGCGCCAGCAGCTTTCGGGAGATTGACACTGAAGCTTTCTTT; d_call: .; j_call: TRBJ1-1; clone_size: .; v_call: TRBV5-1
cdr3_aa: CASTSTSVYEQYF; cdr3_nt: TGTGCCAGCACCTCGACTAGTGTCTACGAGCAGTACTTC; d_call: .; j_call: TRBJ2-7; clone_size: .; v_call: TRBV5-4
cdr3_aa: CASSESVAGAYEQFF; cdr3_nt: TGCGCCAGCAGTGAGAGCGTAGCGGGAGCCTATGAGCAGTTCTTC; d_call: TRBD2; j_call: TRBJ2-1; clone_size: .; v_call: TRBV10-1
cdr3_aa: CASSQNGNTIYF; cdr3_nt: TGTGCCAGCAGCCAAAATGGAAACACCATATATTTT; d_call: .; j_call: TRBJ1-3; clone_size: .; v_call: TRBV7-7
cdr3_aa: CASRDGTAGNTIYF; cdr3_nt: TGTGCCAGCAGAGACGGGACGGCTGGAAACACCATATATTTT; d_call: .; j_call: TRBJ1-3; clone_size: .; v_call: TRBV9
cdr3_aa: CASSYSRLTGELFF; cdr3_nt: TGTGCCAGCAGTTACTCGAGACTTACCGGGGAGCTGTTTTTT; d_call: .; j_call: TRBJ2-2; clone_size: .; v_call: TRBV6-7
cdr3_aa: CASSSGTGWGYTF; cdr3_nt: TGCGCCAGCAGTTCCGGGACAGGGTGGGGCTACACCTTC; d_call: TRBD1; j_call: TRBJ1-2; clone_size: .; v_call: TRBV10-2
cdr3_aa: CASSLNRVDYGYTF; cdr3_nt: TGCGCCAGCAGCTTGAACAGGGTGGACTATGGCTACACCTTC; d_call: .; j_call: TRBJ1-2; clone_size: .; v_call: TRBV5-1
cdr3_aa: CASRLNRVGTYEQYF; cdr3_nt: TGCGCCAGCAGACTTAACAGGGTAGGGACCTACGAGCAGTACTTC; d_call: .; j_call: TRBJ2-7; clone_size: .; v_call: TRBV5-1
cdr3_aa: CASSLGGTSSGNTIYF; cdr3_nt: TGTGCCAGCAGCTTAGGCGGTACCAGCTCTGGAAACACCATATATTTT; d_call: .; j_call: TRBJ1-3; clone_size: .; v_call: TRBV11-3
cdr3_aa: CASGPNTYEQYF; cdr3_nt: TGTGCTAGTGGACCGAATACCTACGAGCAGTACTTC; d_call: .; j_call: TRBJ2-7; clone_size: .; v_call: TRBV12-5
cdr3_aa: CAGSQARGGVVADTQYF; cdr3_nt: TGTGCCGGCAGCCAAGCCCGGGGCGGGGTTGTGGCAGATACGCAGTATTTT; d_call: .; j_call: TRBJ2-3; clone_size: .; v_call: TRBV4-2
cdr3_aa: CASSSRQGNNEQFF; cdr3_nt: TGTGCCAGCAGCTCCCGACAGGGGAACAATGAGCAGTTCTTC; d_call: TRBD1; j_call: TRBJ2-1; clone_size: .; v_call: TRBV11-3
cdr3_aa: CASSPPPGGGSPLHF; cdr3_nt: TGTGCCAGCAGTCCCCCCCCGGGGGGCGGTTCACCCCTCCACTTT; d_call: .; j_call: TRBJ1-6; clone_size: .; v_call: TRBV28
cdr3_aa: CASSSHTGNNEQFF; cdr3_nt: TGTGCCAGCAGCTCCCATACGGGAAACAATGAGCAGTTCTTC; d_call: .; j_call: TRBJ2-1; clone_size: .; v_call: TRBV7-9
cdr3_aa: CASNLLAGGPGELFF; cdr3_nt: TGTGCCAGCAACCTACTAGCGGGAGGGCCCGGGGAGCTGTTTTTT; d_call: TRBD2; j_call: TRBJ2-2; clone_size: .; v_call: TRBV11-2
cdr3_aa: CASSLGVAGGPPHPNSPLHF; cdr3_nt: TGCGCCAGCAGCCTGGGGGTCGCAGGGGGACCCCCACATCCTAATTCACCCCTCCACTTT; d_call: TRBD1; j_call: TRBJ1-6; clone_size: .; v_call: TRBV5-1
cdr3_aa: CASSAATENYGYTF; cdr3_nt: TGCGCCAGCAGCGCGGCGACAGAGAACTATGGCTACACCTTC; d_call: .; j_call: TRBJ1-2; clone_size: .; v_call: TRBV5-1
cdr3_aa: CASTRTGVGRETQYF; cdr3_nt: TGTGCCAGCACTAGGACAGGGGTAGGGCGAGAGACCCAGTACTTC; d_call: TRBD1; j_call: TRBJ2-5; clone_size: .; v_call: TRBV3-1/TRBV3-2
cdr3_aa: CASSTGSRVAFF; cdr3_nt: TGTGCCAGCAGCACAGGGTCCCGGGTAGCTTTCTTT; d_call: .; j_call: TRBJ1-1; clone_size: .; v_call: TRBV12-3/TRBV12-4
cdr3_aa: CASSGDTYEQYF; cdr3_nt: TGTGCCAGCAGTGGTGACACCTACGAGCAGTACTTC; d_call: .; j_call: TRBJ2-7; clone_size: few; v_call: TRBV2
cdr3_aa: CASSLQGPWEKLFF; cdr3_nt: TGTGCCAGCAGTTTACAAGGACCATGGGAAAAACTGTTTTTT; d_call: .; j_call: TRBJ1-4; clone_size: .; v_call: TRBV28
cdr3_aa: CASSRPPSTDTQYF; cdr3_nt: TGTGCCAGCAGCCGACCACCCAGCACAGATACGCAGTATTTT; d_call: .; j_call: TRBJ2-3; clone_size: .; v_call: TRBV7-9